These T cell receptor beta chains were read from a single sample in a study of control samples from healthy donors and cancer patients. Assay: immunoSEQ multiplex PCR; the TCRdb copy retains only in-frame clones and omits some. The table includes around 81,000 clones, 90% to 95% detected once. Sequencing was done on a sample of blood. Receptor source: a woman aged 25 to 45 in good health. Both conserved end residues are part of each CDR3. The D gene is left open where the match is weak. The size entry is marked missing in some rows and otherwise reads once, few, many or a size class.

J: TRBJ1-4; D: .; length: 15; V: TRBV6-6; size: .; CDR3: CASSRLQATNEKLFF; DNA: TGTGCCAGCAGTCGACTACAAGCAACTAATGAAAAACTGTTTTTT
J: TRBJ1-2; D: TRBD1; length: 12; V: TRBV6-6; size: .; CDR3: CASSYGQGSYTF; DNA: TGTGCCAGCAGTTACGGACAGGGATCCTACACCTTC
J: TRBJ2-7; D: .; length: 12; V: TRBV6-5; size: .; CDR3: CASSTASYEQYF; DNA: TGTGCCAGCAGTACAGCCTCCTACGAGCAGTACTTC
J: TRBJ2-1; D: .; length: 14; V: TRBV27; size: .; CDR3: CASSRQGSINEQFF; DNA: TGTGCCAGCAGTCGGCAGGGGAGTATCAATGAGCAGTTCTTC
J: TRBJ1-2; D: .; length: 11; V: TRBV3-1/TRBV3-2; size: .; CDR3: CASSQGYGYTF; DNA: TGTGCCAGCAGCCAGGGCTATGGCTACACCTTC
J: TRBJ2-3; D: .; length: 15; V: TRBV4-2; size: .; CDR3: CASSQDVQGIDTQYF; DNA: TGTGCCAGCAGCCAAGATGTGCAGGGGATAGATACGCAGTATTTT
J: TRBJ1-1; D: .; length: 11; V: TRBV11-3; size: .; CDR3: CASSLYTEAFF; DNA: TGTGCCAGCAGCCTCTACACTGAAGCTTTCTTT
J: TRBJ2-5; D: TRBD2; length: 17; V: TRBV4-1; size: .; CDR3: CASSQGRRAGTQETQYF; DNA: TGCGCCAGCAGCCAAGGGCGACGAGCGGGGACCCAAGAGACCCAGTACTTC
J: TRBJ1-6; D: TRBD1; length: 15; V: TRBV27; size: once; CDR3: CASREGPGGTSPLHF; DNA: TGTGCCAGCAGGGAGGGGCCAGGGGGCACTTCACCCCTCCACTTT
J: TRBJ1-2; D: .; length: 14; V: TRBV6-5; size: .; CDR3: CASTAGELNYGYTF; DNA: TGTGCCAGCACGGCGGGGGAACTTAACTATGGCTACACCTTC
J: TRBJ2-1; D: .; length: 14; V: TRBV7-8; size: .; CDR3: CASVSGEPYNEQFF; DNA: TGTGCCAGCGTATCGGGTGAGCCCTACAATGAGCAGTTCTTC
J: TRBJ2-1; D: .; length: 15; V: TRBV3-1/TRBV3-2; size: .; CDR3: CASSQDIGAYNEQFF; DNA: TGTGCCAGCAGCCAAGACATCGGAGCCTACAATGAGCAGTTCTTC
J: TRBJ1-6; D: .; length: 17; V: TRBV19; size: .; CDR3: CASSITGQSILNSPLHF; DNA: TGTGCCAGTAGTATAACGGGGCAATCCATCCTTAATTCACCCCTCCACTTT
J: TRBJ1-6; D: .; length: 15; V: TRBV28; size: .; CDR3: CASSLKGRNNSPLHF; DNA: TGTGCCAGCAGTTTAAAGGGGCGGAATAATTCACCCCTCCACTTT
J: TRBJ1-1; D: .; length: 15; V: TRBV12-5; size: .; CDR3: CASGLGRGGGGEAFF; DNA: TGTGCTAGTGGTTTGGGTCGGGGAGGAGGTGGTGAAGCTTTCTTT
J: TRBJ1-3; D: .; length: 13; V: TRBV11-3; size: once; CDR3: CASSQNQGNTIYF; DNA: TGTGCCAGCAGTCAGAATCAGGGAAACACCATATATTTT
J: TRBJ2-1; D: .; length: 14; V: TRBV27; size: .; CDR3: CASSAGYSYNEQFF; DNA: TGTGCCAGCAGTGCAGGGTACTCCTACAATGAGCAGTTCTTC
J: TRBJ2-1; D: .; length: 13; V: TRBV15; size: .; CDR3: CATSRHLAGEQFF; DNA: TGTGCCACCAGCAGACATCTGGCGGGGGAGCAGTTCTTC
J: TRBJ1-2; D: .; length: 13; V: TRBV12-3/TRBV12-4; size: .; CDR3: CASSLATTYGYTF; DNA: TGTGCCAGCAGTTTAGCAACAACTTATGGCTACACCTTC
J: TRBJ1-4; D: TRBD1; length: 19; V: TRBV28; size: once; CDR3: CASSSPGQPLDGGNEKLFF; DNA: TGTGCCAGCAGTTCTCCGGGACAGCCATTGGATGGCGGAAATGAAAAACTGTTTTTT
J: TRBJ1-1; D: TRBD1; length: 14; V: TRBV10-3; size: few; CDR3: CAISDIGTGDEAFF; DNA: TGTGCCATCAGTGACATCGGGACAGGAGACGAAGCTTTCTTT
J: TRBJ1-4; D: .; length: 17; V: TRBV4-1; size: once; CDR3: CASSQGQLTATNEKLFF; DNA: TGCGCCAGCAGCCAAGGACAATTGACCGCAACTAATGAAAAACTGTTTTTT
J: TRBJ2-7; D: .; length: 14; V: TRBV5-1; size: .; CDR3: CASSNQPGTYEQYF; DNA: TGCGCCAGCAGCAATCAGCCGGGCACCTACGAGCAGTACTTC
J: TRBJ1-5; D: TRBD1; length: 14; V: TRBV7-9; size: few; CDR3: CASSPTGGNQPQHF; DNA: TGTGCCAGCAGCCCGACAGGGGGCAATCAGCCCCAGCATTTT
J: TRBJ1-1; D: .; length: 13; V: TRBV7-9; size: .; CDR3: CASSKGMNTEAFF; DNA: TGTGCCAGCAGTAAGGGAATGAACACTGAAGCTTTCTTT
J: TRBJ1-2; D: .; length: 17; V: TRBV2; size: .; CDR3: CASSPGTTDDLNYGYTF; DNA: TGTGCCAGCAGTCCCGGGACGACGGACGACCTTAACTATGGCTACACCTTC
J: TRBJ1-1; D: TRBD1; length: 14; V: TRBV19; size: .; CDR3: CASSHRGWDTEAFF; DNA: TGTGCCAGTAGCCACAGGGGATGGGACACTGAAGCTTTCTTT
J: TRBJ1-1; D: .; length: 15; V: TRBV15; size: once; CDR3: CATSRDRGAIDLAFF; DNA: TGTGCCACCAGCAGAGATCGGGGGGCAATCGATTTGGCTTTCTTT
J: TRBJ2-3; D: TRBD1; length: 16; V: TRBV5-1; size: once; CDR3: CASSVETGVSTDTQYF; DNA: TGCGCCAGCAGCGTAGAGACAGGGGTTAGCACAGATACGCAGTATTTT
J: TRBJ1-6; D: TRBD1; length: 17; V: TRBV14; size: .; CDR3: CASRLDRGTAYNSPLHF; DNA: TGTGCCAGCAGACTAGACAGGGGGACCGCCTATAATTCACCCCTCCACTTT
J: TRBJ2-7; D: TRBD1; length: 16; V: TRBV7-2; size: .; CDR3: CASSTIYLDRGREQYF; DNA: TGTGCCAGCAGCACCATTTATTTAGACAGGGGGCGAGAGCAGTACTTC
J: TRBJ2-4; D: .; length: 16; V: TRBV4-1; size: .; CDR3: CASSQTLAGAKNIQYF; DNA: TGCGCCAGCAGCCAAACTCTAGCTGGAGCCAAAAACATTCAGTACTTC
J: TRBJ1-4; D: .; length: 15; V: TRBV15; size: .; CDR3: CATSRSLLGNEKLFF; DNA: TGTGCCACCAGCCGCAGCCTGTTAGGTAATGAAAAACTGTTTTTT
J: TRBJ1-1; D: .; length: 13; V: TRBV18; size: .; CDR3: CASSSIRGTEAFF; DNA: TGTGCCAGCTCAAGTATAAGGGGGACTGAAGCTTTCTTT
J: TRBJ2-7; D: TRBD2; length: 15; V: TRBV6-5; size: .; CDR3: CASSYALAGPYEQYF; DNA: TGTGCCAGCAGTTACGCCCTAGCGGGACCCTACGAGCAGTACTTC
J: TRBJ1-2; D: .; length: 12; V: TRBV3-1/TRBV3-2; size: .; CDR3: CASSQSNYGYTF; DNA: TGTGCCAGCAGCCAGTCTAACTATGGCTACACCTTC
J: TRBJ1-3; D: TRBD1; length: 16; V: TRBV18; size: .; CDR3: CASSPAPTGYGNTIYF; DNA: TGTGCCAGCTCACCCGCCCCGACAGGGTACGGAAACACCATATATTTT
J: TRBJ2-2; D: TRBD1; length: 16; V: TRBV24-1; size: .; CDR3: CATSDPGTAFTGELFF; DNA: TGTGCCACCAGTGATCCCGGGACAGCCTTCACCGGGGAGCTGTTTTTT
J: TRBJ1-4; D: .; length: 15; V: TRBV3-1/TRBV3-2; size: once; CDR3: CASSPGPGRGEKLFF; DNA: TGTGCCAGCAGCCCCGGACCTGGACGGGGTGAAAAACTGTTTTTT
J: TRBJ2-3; D: .; length: 15; V: TRBV24-1; size: .; CDR3: CATSDRTRDSDTQYF; DNA: TGTGCCACCAGTGATCGCACGCGGGATTCAGATACGCAGTATTTT
J: TRBJ1-2; D: .; length: 13; V: TRBV11-3; size: few; CDR3: CASSFGTEYGYTF; DNA: TGTGCCAGCAGCTTTGGGACCGAGTATGGCTACACCTTC
J: TRBJ2-5; D: TRBD2; length: 15; V: TRBV12-5; size: .; CDR3: CASGRTSGGKETQYF; DNA: TGTGCTAGTGGGAGAACGAGCGGGGGGAAAGAGACCCAGTACTTC
J: TRBJ1-4; D: .; length: 13; V: TRBV6-6; size: .; CDR3: CASRGNGGEKLFF; DNA: TGTGCCAGCAGAGGAAACGGCGGTGAAAAACTGTTTTTT
J: TRBJ2-1; D: TRBD2; length: 14; V: TRBV10-3; size: .; CDR3: CAISGTSGSYEQFF; DNA: TGTGCCATTTCCGGGACTAGCGGGAGCTATGAGCAGTTCTTC
J: TRBJ2-7; D: TRBD1; length: 15; V: TRBV19; size: .; CDR3: CASSITGDSSYEQYF; DNA: TGTGCCAGTAGTATAACCGGGGACAGCTCCTACGAGCAGTACTTC
J: TRBJ2-7; D: .; length: 13; V: TRBV21-1; size: .; CDR3: CASSSPVSYEQYF; DNA: TGTGCCAGCAGCTCTCCAGTCTCCTACGAGCAGTACTTC
J: TRBJ2-3; D: TRBD2; length: 15; V: TRBV18; size: .; CDR3: CASSGLAGGADTQYF; DNA: TGTGCCAGCTCCGGACTAGCGGGAGGTGCAGATACGCAGTATTTT